These T cell receptor beta chains were read from a single sample in a study of blood T cell repertoires in COVID-19. The data were produced by immunoSEQ multiplex PCR, yet TCRdb's version contains in-frame clones alone and is incomplete. The sample contains approximately 170,000 clones, approximately 90% of which appear only once. Sequencing was carried out using peripheral blood. These receptors were collected from a man aged 25 to 40 with acute or convalescent COVID-19. Both conserved end residues are part of each CDR3. A D gene is named only where the DNA matches it firmly. The size of a clone is reported for some rows only, either as once, few or many, or as a class for expanded clones.

D gene: TRBD2
J gene: TRBJ2-5
V gene: TRBV5-1
clone size: .
CDR3 DNA: TGCGCCAGCAGCCCCCGGGGGGGCGGACAAGAGACCCAGTACTTC
CDR3 protein: CASSPRGGGQETQYF

D gene: TRBD1
J gene: TRBJ2-5
V gene: TRBV5-4
clone size: .
CDR3 DNA: TGTGCCGGAAGCGAGGGGGCGGCCTCCGGGGAGACCCAGTACTTC
CDR3 protein: CAGSEGAASGETQYF

D gene: .
J gene: TRBJ1-5
V gene: TRBV28
clone size: .
CDR3 DNA: TGTGCCAGCAGTCTGCAGGGGAATCAGCCCCAGCATTTT
CDR3 protein: CASSLQGNQPQHF

D gene: .
J gene: TRBJ1-1
V gene: TRBV29-1
clone size: .
CDR3 DNA: TGCAGCGTTGAGGTCAACCGGGCTTTCTTT
CDR3 protein: CSVEVNRAFF

D gene: .
J gene: TRBJ2-1
V gene: TRBV7-6
clone size: .
CDR3 DNA: TGTGCCAGCAGCTTACAGGCAGGGGCAGAAGAAGGTGAGCAGTTCTTC
CDR3 protein: CASSLQAGAEEGEQFF

D gene: TRBD1
J gene: TRBJ1-1
V gene: TRBV6-5
clone size: few
CDR3 DNA: TGTGCCAGCATTGTAACATCAGGGGGTACTGAAGCTTTCTTT
CDR3 protein: CASIVTSGGTEAFF

D gene: .
J gene: TRBJ1-2
V gene: TRBV7-2
clone size: .
CDR3 DNA: TGTGCCAGCAGCTTGGGGGGGGTGTCCTATGGCTACACCTTC
CDR3 protein: CASSLGGVSYGYTF

D gene: .
J gene: TRBJ2-6
V gene: TRBV7-3
clone size: .
CDR3 DNA: TGTGCCAGCAGCTTGGCTCCCTCTGGGGCCAACGTCCTGACTTTC
CDR3 protein: CASSLAPSGANVLTF

D gene: .
J gene: TRBJ2-7
V gene: TRBV3-1/TRBV3-2
clone size: .
CDR3 DNA: TGTGCCAGCAGCCCGCGACAGGGAGGATGGGACGAGCAGTACTTC
CDR3 protein: CASSPRQGGWDEQYF

D gene: .
J gene: TRBJ2-3
V gene: TRBV14
clone size: .
CDR3 DNA: TGTGCCAGCAGCCAACCCCGTGGGGGGGCTAGCACAGATACGCAGTATTTT
CDR3 protein: CASSQPRGGASTDTQYF

D gene: TRBD1
J gene: TRBJ1-2
V gene: TRBV5-1
clone size: .
CDR3 DNA: TGCGCCAGCAGCTTGCTAGGGACAGGGAACTCCTATGGCTACACCTTC
CDR3 protein: CASSLLGTGNSYGYTF

D gene: .
J gene: TRBJ1-5
V gene: TRBV9
clone size: .
CDR3 DNA: TGTGCCAGCAGCCGCCTCGGGGTCCGCAATCAGCCCCAGCATTTT
CDR3 protein: CASSRLGVRNQPQHF

D gene: TRBD1
J gene: TRBJ1-5
V gene: TRBV2
clone size: .
CDR3 DNA: TGTGCCAGCAGTGGACAGGGAAGGCTCAGCAATCAGCCCCAGCATTTT
CDR3 protein: CASSGQGRLSNQPQHF

D gene: .
J gene: TRBJ1-1
V gene: TRBV4-1
clone size: .
CDR3 DNA: TGCGCCAGCAGCCAACCCCGGTCAACGGGAAAACACACTGAAGCTTTCTTT
CDR3 protein: CASSQPRSTGKHTEAFF

D gene: .
J gene: TRBJ1-6
V gene: TRBV5-1
clone size: .
CDR3 DNA: TGCGCCAGCAGCTTGGCAGGGGAGTACTCACCCCTCCACTTT
CDR3 protein: CASSLAGEYSPLHF

D gene: TRBD2
J gene: TRBJ2-1
V gene: TRBV5-6
clone size: .
CDR3 DNA: TGTGCCAGCAGCTTGAGGAGCGGGGGAGGCGATGAGCAGTTCTTC
CDR3 protein: CASSLRSGGGDEQFF

D gene: TRBD1
J gene: TRBJ2-7
V gene: TRBV3-1/TRBV3-2
clone size: .
CDR3 DNA: TGTGCCAGCAGCCAAGCATTGGGACAGTTCTACGAGCAGTACTTC
CDR3 protein: CASSQALGQFYEQYF

D gene: TRBD1
J gene: TRBJ2-5
V gene: TRBV28
clone size: few
CDR3 DNA: TGTGCCAGCAGTTTATTTGGGGCGGACAGGGGATATGAGACCCAGTACTTC
CDR3 protein: CASSLFGADRGYETQYF

D gene: .
J gene: TRBJ2-2
V gene: TRBV5-4
clone size: .
CDR3 DNA: TGTGCCAGCAGCTTGGCAGGGCCAACGAACACCGGGGAGCTGTTTTTT
CDR3 protein: CASSLAGPTNTGELFF

D gene: TRBD2
J gene: TRBJ2-1
V gene: TRBV19
clone size: .
CDR3 DNA: TGTGCCAGTAGTCCCCTCCAAGCGGGAGCTGGGGATGAGCAGTTCTTC
CDR3 protein: CASSPLQAGAGDEQFF

D gene: .
J gene: TRBJ1-1
V gene: TRBV4-1
clone size: .
CDR3 DNA: TGCGCCAGCGCCATGCAGTCGAAGTTGAACACTGAAGCTTTCTTT
CDR3 protein: CASAMQSKLNTEAFF

D gene: .
J gene: TRBJ1-1
V gene: TRBV11-3
clone size: .
CDR3 DNA: TGTGCCAGCAGCTTGGGTTCGGGGGAAGCTTTCTTT
CDR3 protein: CASSLGSGEAFF

D gene: TRBD1
J gene: TRBJ1-2
V gene: TRBV7-2
clone size: .
CDR3 DNA: TGTGCCAGCAGCGCTCCTTTGGGGACAGGGAACTATGGCTACACCTTC
CDR3 protein: CASSAPLGTGNYGYTF

D gene: .
J gene: TRBJ2-3
V gene: TRBV7-2
clone size: .
CDR3 DNA: TGTGCCAGCAGCTGGCCGGGGGACCCTCTCAGTTCTTTT
CDR3 protein: CASSWPGDPLSSF

D gene: TRBD2
J gene: TRBJ2-1
V gene: TRBV27
clone size: .
CDR3 DNA: TGTGCCAGCTCTAGCGGGCTACATTATTATGAGCAGTTCTTC
CDR3 protein: CASSSGLHYYEQFF

D gene: TRBD1
J gene: TRBJ1-3
V gene: TRBV6-5
clone size: .
CDR3 DNA: TGTGCCAGCACCCGGGACAGGGAGTCAAACACCATATATTTT
CDR3 protein: CASTRDRESNTIYF

D gene: .
J gene: TRBJ2-2
V gene: TRBV19
clone size: .
CDR3 DNA: TGTGCCAGTAGAACAGCCTTCAACACCGGGGAGCTGTTTTTT
CDR3 protein: CASRTAFNTGELFF

D gene: .
J gene: TRBJ1-1
V gene: TRBV7-9
clone size: once
CDR3 DNA: TGTGCCAGCAGCCGCCGAACAGGGAACACTGAAGCTTTCTTT
CDR3 protein: CASSRRTGNTEAFF

D gene: .
J gene: TRBJ1-3
V gene: TRBV18
clone size: .
CDR3 DNA: TGTGCCAGCTCACCAACCCCGCAGGGAAACACCATATATTTT
CDR3 protein: CASSPTPQGNTIYF

D gene: .
J gene: TRBJ1-4
V gene: TRBV19
clone size: once
CDR3 DNA: TGTGCCAGTGGCCACCAGGGTGGTGCCAATGAAAAACTGTTTTTT
CDR3 protein: CASGHQGGANEKLFF

D gene: TRBD2
J gene: TRBJ2-7
V gene: TRBV29-1
clone size: few
CDR3 DNA: TGCAGCGTTGAGACTAGCGGGAGGGTGAACGAGCAGTACTTC
CDR3 protein: CSVETSGRVNEQYF

D gene: TRBD2
J gene: TRBJ2-1
V gene: TRBV9
clone size: .
CDR3 DNA: TGTGCCAGCAGCGCACTAGCGGGAGTCTACAATGAGCAGTTCTTC
CDR3 protein: CASSALAGVYNEQFF

D gene: .
J gene: TRBJ1-1
V gene: TRBV28
clone size: .
CDR3 DNA: TGTGCCAGCAGTTTGGGGAGAGGAAGCACTGAAGCTTTCTTT
CDR3 protein: CASSLGRGSTEAFF

D gene: TRBD2
J gene: TRBJ2-1
V gene: TRBV4-1
clone size: .
CDR3 DNA: TGCGCCAGCAGCCTAGCGGGACTAGCGGGGGGGGACAATGAGCAGTTCTTC
CDR3 protein: CASSLAGLAGGDNEQFF

D gene: .
J gene: TRBJ2-4
V gene: TRBV19
clone size: .
CDR3 DNA: TGTGCCAGTAGTGAAAGAGGAGGGCCGGAAAACATTCAGTACTTC
CDR3 protein: CASSERGGPENIQYF

D gene: .
J gene: TRBJ2-7
V gene: TRBV28
clone size: .
CDR3 DNA: TGTGCCAGCAGTCATAGACAGACTCCTCTCTACGAGCAGTACTTC
CDR3 protein: CASSHRQTPLYEQYF

D gene: .
J gene: TRBJ1-4
V gene: TRBV5-1
clone size: few
CDR3 DNA: TGCGCCAGCAGCTTGGGGGAGGTCTCAACTAATGAAAAACTGTTTTTT
CDR3 protein: CASSLGEVSTNEKLFF

D gene: TRBD1
J gene: TRBJ1-2
V gene: TRBV3-1/TRBV3-2
clone size: once
CDR3 DNA: TGTGCCAGCAGCCCCAGACAGGGTGGCTACACCTTC
CDR3 protein: CASSPRQGGYTF

D gene: .
J gene: TRBJ1-5
V gene: TRBV18
clone size: .
CDR3 DNA: TGTGCCAGCTCACCAAGTTCTCCAGGGCTAGGCCCCCAGCATTTT
CDR3 protein: CASSPSSPGLGPQHF

D gene: .
J gene: TRBJ2-4
V gene: TRBV7-2
clone size: once
CDR3 DNA: TGTGCCAGCAGCCCGGACAGACTAGCCAAAAACATTCAGTACTTC
CDR3 protein: CASSPDRLAKNIQYF